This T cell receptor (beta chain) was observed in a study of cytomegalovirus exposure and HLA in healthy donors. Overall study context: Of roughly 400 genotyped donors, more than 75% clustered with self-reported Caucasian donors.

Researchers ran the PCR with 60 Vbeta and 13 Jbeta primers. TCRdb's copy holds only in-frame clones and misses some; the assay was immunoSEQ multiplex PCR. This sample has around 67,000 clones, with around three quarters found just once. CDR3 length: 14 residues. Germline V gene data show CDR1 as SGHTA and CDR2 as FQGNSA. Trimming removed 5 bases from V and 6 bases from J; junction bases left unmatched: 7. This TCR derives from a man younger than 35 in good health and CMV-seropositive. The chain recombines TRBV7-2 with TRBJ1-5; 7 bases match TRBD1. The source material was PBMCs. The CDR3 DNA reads TGTGCCAGCAGCCCCCGACAGGGTGGTCAGCCCCAGCATTTT. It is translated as CASSPRQGGQPQHF.